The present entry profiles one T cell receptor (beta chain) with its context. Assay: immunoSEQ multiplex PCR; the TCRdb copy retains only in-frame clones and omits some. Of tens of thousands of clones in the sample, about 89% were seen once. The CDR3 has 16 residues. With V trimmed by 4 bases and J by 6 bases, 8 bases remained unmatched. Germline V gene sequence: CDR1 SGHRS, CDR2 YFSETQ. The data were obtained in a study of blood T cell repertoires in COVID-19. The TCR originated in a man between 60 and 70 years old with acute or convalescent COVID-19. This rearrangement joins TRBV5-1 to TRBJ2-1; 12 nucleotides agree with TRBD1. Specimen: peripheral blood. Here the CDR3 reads CASSIGDRGPLNEQFF. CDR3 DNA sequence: TGCGCCAGCAGCATAGGGGACAGGGGGCCCCTCAATGAGCAGTTCTTC.